Listed here is a single T cell receptor (beta chain). Its target is unknown. V lost 4 bases, J lost 0 bases, and 3 bases stayed unmatched. CDR1 SGHVS and CDR2 FNYEAQ come from the germline V gene. The CDR3 contains 16 residues. The data belong to a study of cytomegalovirus exposure and HLA in healthy donors. The study ran its PCR with 60 Vbeta and 13 Jbeta primers. Sequenced by immunoSEQ multiplex PCR; TCRdb stores in-frame clones only, minus some. The sample shows 190,000 or so clones, roughly 87% of them seen only once. General study findings and limits: According to a later analysis, most TCR beta chains associated with CMV appeared HLA-restricted. Some segments of the V type, notably TRBV6-2 and TRBV6-3, were excluded as indistinguishable. Cytomegalovirus status was reportedly diagnosed by the classifier with high sensitivity and specificity.

This TCR came from a man aged 50-59 years in good health and CMV-seronegative. This sequence joins TRBV7-6 and TRBJ2-1; 10 nucleotides align to TRBD2. Sequencing input: PBMCs. The CDR3 DNA is TGTGCCAGCAGCTCGCGGACTAGCGGCTCCTACAATGAGCAGTTCTTC. Its translation is CASSSRTSGSYNEQFF.